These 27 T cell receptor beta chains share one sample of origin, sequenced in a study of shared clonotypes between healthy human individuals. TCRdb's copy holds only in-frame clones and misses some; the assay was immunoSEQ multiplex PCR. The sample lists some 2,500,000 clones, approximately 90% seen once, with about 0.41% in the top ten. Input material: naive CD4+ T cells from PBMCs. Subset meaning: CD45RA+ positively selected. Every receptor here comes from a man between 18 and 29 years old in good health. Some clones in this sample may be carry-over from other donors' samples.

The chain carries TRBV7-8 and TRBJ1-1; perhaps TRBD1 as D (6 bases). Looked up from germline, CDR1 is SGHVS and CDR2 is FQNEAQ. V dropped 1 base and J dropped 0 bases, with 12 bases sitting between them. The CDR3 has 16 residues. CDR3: CASSLVSGTMNTEAFF. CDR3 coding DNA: TGTGCCAGCAGCTTAGTTTCGGGGACAATGAACACTGAAGCTTTCTTT.

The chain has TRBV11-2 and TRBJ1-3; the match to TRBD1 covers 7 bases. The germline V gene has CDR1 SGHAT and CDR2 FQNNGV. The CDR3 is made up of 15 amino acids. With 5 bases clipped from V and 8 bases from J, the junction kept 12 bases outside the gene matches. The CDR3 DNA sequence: TGTGCCAGCAGCGGAGACAGGGTCGTAGGACACACCATATATTTT. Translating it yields CASSGDRVVGHTIYF. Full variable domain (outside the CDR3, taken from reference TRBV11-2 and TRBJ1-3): EAGVAQSPRYKIIEKRQSVAFWCNPISGHATLYWYQQILGQGPKLLIQFQNNGVVDDSQLPKDRFSAERLKGVDSTLKIQPAKLEDSAVYLCASSGDRVVGHTIYFGEGSWLTVV.

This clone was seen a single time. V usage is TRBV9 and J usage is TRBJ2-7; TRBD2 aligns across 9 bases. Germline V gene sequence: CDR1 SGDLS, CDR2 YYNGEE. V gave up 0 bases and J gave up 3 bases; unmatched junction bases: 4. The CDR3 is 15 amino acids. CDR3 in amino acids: CASSVGLAGIYEQYF. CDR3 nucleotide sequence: TGTGCCAGCAGCGTAGGGCTAGCGGGAATCTACGAGCAGTACTTC.

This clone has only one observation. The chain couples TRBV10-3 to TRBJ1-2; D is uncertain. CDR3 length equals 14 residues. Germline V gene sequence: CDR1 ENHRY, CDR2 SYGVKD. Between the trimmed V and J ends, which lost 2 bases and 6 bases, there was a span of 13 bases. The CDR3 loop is CAISEATGGDGYTF. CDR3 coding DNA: TGTGCCATCAGTGAGGCCACCGGTGGGGATGGCTACACCTTC.

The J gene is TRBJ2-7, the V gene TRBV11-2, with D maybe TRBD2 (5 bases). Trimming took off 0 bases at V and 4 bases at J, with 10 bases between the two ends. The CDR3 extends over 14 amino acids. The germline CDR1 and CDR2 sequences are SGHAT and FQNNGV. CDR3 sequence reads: CASSLDWRRYEQYF. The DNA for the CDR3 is TGTGCCAGCAGCTTAGATTGGAGGAGGTACGAGCAGTACTTC.

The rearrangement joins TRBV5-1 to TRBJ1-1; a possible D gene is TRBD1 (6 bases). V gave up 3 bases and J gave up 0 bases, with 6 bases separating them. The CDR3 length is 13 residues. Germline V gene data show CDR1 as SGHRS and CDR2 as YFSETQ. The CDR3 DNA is TGCGCCAGCAGCTGGGACATGAACACTGAAGCTTTCTTT. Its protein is CASSWDMNTEAFF.

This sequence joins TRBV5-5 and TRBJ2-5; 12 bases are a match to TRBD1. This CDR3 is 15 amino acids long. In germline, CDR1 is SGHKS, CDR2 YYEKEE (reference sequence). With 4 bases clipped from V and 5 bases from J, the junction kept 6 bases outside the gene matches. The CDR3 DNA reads TGTGCCAGCAGCACTGGGACAGGGGGCGGGGAGACCCAGTACTTC. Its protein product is CASSTGTGGGETQYF.

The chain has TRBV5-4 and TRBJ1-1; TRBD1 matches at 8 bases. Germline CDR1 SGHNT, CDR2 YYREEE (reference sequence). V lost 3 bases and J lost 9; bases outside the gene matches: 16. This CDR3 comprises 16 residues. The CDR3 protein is CASSSDRRQGRVQAFF. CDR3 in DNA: TGTGCCAGCAGCTCAGACCGACGACAGGGGCGGGTTCAAGCTTTCTTT.

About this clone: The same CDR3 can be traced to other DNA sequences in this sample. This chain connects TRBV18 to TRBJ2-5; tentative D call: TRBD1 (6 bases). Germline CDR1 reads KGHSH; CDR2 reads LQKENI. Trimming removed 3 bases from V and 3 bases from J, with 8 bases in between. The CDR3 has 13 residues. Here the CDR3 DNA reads TGTGCCAGCTCACCGGGACAAAAAGAGACCCAGTACTTC. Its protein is CASSPGQKETQYF. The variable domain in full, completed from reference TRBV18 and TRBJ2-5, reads NAGVMQNPRHLVRRRGQEARLRCSPMKGHSHVYWYRQLPEEGLKFMVYLQKENIIDESGMPKERFSAEFPKEGPSILRIQQVVRGDSAAYFCASSPGQKETQYFGPGTRLLVL.

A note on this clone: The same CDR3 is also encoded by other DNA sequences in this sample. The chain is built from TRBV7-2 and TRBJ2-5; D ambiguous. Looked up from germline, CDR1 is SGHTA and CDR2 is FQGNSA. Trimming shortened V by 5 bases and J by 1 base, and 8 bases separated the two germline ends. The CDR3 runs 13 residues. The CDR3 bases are TGTGCCAGCAGCCCAAGGCCCCAAGAGACCCAGTACTTC. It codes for CASSPRPQETQYF.

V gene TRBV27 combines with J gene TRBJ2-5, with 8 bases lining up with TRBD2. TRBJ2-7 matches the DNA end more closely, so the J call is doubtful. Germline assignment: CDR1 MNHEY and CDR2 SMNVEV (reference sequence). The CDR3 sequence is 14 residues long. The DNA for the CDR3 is TGTGCCAGCAGTGCCAAGGGACTAGTTTACGAGCAGTACTTC. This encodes CASSAKGLVYEQYF.

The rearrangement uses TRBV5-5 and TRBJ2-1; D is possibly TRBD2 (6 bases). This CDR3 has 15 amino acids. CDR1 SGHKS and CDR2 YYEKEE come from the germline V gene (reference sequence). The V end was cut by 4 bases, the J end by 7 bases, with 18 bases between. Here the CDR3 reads CASSAGLLYPNEQFF. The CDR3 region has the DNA TGTGCCAGCAGCGCGGGACTGCTGTACCCAAATGAGCAGTTCTTC.

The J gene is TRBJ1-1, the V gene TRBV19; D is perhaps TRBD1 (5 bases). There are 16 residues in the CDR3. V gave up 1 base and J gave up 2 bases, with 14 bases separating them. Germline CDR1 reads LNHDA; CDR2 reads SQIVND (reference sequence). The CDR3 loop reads CASSIGRQGPNTEAFF. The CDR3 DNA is TGTGCCAGTAGTATAGGTAGGCAGGGACCAAACACTGAAGCTTTCTTT.

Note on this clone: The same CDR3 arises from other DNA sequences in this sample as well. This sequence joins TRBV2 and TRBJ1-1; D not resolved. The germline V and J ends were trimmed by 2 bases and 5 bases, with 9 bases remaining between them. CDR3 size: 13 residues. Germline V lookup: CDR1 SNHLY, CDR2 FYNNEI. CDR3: CASSEQGSTEAFF. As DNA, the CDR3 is TGTGCCAGCAGTGAACAAGGGTCGACTGAAGCTTTCTTT.

In nucleotides, the CDR3 is TGCAGCGTTGAAGAGAGGGGATACGAGCAGTACTTC. Its protein is CSVEERGYEQYF. This rearrangement joins TRBV29-1 to TRBJ2-7; D may correspond to TRBD1 or TRBD2 (5 bases each). The germline V gene has CDR1 SQVTM and CDR2 ANQGSEA. This CDR3 has 12 amino acids. Trimming removed 0 bases from V and 4 bases from J, with 7 bases in between.

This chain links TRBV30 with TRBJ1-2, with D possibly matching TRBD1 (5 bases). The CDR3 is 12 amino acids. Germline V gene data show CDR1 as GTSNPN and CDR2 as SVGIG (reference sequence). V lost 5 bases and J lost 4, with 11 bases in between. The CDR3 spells CAWGGGSYGYTF. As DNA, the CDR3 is TGTGCCTGGGGGGGAGGGAGCTATGGCTACACCTTC.

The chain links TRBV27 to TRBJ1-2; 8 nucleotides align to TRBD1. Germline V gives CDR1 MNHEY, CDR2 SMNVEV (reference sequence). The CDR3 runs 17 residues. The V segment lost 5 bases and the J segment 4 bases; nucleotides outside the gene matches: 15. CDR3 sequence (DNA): TGTGCCAGCAGTCCAGCTTTCCTCAGGACAGGGAGCTATGGCTACACCTTC. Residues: CASSPAFLRTGSYGYTF.

The CDR3 nucleotides read TGTGCCAGCAGTCCCCAAGGGGGGTTGGCTCGCGAGCAGTACTTC. It specifies CASSPQGGLAREQYF. The chain uses TRBV27 and TRBJ2-7, with D possibly called TRBD1 or TRBD2 (6 bases each). Trimming removed 5 bases at V and 6 bases at J, with 20 bases between. The CDR3 extends over 15 amino acids. CDR1 MNHEY and CDR2 SMNVEV come from the germline V gene (reference sequence).

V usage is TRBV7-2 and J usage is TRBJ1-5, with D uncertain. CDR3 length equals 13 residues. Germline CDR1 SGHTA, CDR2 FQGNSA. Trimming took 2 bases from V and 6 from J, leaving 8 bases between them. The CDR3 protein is CASSLSPGQPQHF. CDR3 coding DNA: TGTGCCAGCAGCTTAAGTCCCGGTCAGCCCCAGCATTTT.

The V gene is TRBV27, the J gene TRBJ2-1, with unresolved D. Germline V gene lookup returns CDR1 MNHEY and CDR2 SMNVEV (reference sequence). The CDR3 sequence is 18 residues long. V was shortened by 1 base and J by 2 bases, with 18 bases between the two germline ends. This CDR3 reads CASSLFPSSSSTYNEQFF. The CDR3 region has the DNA TGTGCCAGCAGTTTATTCCCCAGCAGCTCCTCTACCTACAATGAGCAGTTCTTC.

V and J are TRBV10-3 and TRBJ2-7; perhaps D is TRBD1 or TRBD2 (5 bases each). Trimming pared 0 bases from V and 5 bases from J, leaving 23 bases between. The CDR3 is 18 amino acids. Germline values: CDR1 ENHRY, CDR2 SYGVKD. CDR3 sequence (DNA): TGTGCCATCAGTGAGTCCGGTTCTTGGGGGACCCGCCTAGACGAGCAGTACTTC. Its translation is CAISESGSWGTRLDEQYF.

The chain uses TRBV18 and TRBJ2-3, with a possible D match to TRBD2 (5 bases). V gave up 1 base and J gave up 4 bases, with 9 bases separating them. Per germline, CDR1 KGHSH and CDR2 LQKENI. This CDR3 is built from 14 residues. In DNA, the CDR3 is TGTGCCAGCTCACCACTCCCGAGGGCAGATACGCAGTATTTT. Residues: CASSPLPRADTQYF.

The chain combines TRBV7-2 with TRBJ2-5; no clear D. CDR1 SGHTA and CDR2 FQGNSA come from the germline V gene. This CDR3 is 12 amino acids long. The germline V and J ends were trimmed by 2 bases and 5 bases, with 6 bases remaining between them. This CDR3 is CASSLRMETQYF. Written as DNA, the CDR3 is TGTGCCAGCAGCTTAAGGATGGAGACCCAGTACTTC. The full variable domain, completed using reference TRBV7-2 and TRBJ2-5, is GAGVSQSPSNKVTEKGKDVELRCDPISGHTALYWYRQSLGQGLEFLIYFQGNSAPDKSGLPSDRFSAERTGGSVSTLTIQRTQQEDSAVYLCASSLRMETQYFGPGTRLLVL.

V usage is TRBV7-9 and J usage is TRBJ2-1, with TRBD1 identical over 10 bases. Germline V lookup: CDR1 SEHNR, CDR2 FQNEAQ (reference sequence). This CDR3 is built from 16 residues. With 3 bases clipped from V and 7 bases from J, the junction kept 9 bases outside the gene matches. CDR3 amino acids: CASSLTPGQGLNEQFF. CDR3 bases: TGTGCCAGCAGCTTGACACCGGGACAGGGGCTAAATGAGCAGTTCTTC.

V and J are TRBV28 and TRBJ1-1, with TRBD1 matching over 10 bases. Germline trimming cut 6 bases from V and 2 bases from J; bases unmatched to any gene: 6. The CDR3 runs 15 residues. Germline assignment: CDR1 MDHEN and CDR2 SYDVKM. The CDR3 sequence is CASRPRTGGNTEAFF. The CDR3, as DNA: TGTGCCAGCAGGCCCAGGACAGGGGGAAACACTGAAGCTTTCTTT.

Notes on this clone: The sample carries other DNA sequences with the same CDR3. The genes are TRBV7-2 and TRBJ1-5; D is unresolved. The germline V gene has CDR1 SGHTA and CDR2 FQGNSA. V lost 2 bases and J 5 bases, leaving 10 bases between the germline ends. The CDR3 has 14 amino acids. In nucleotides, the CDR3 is TGTGCCAGCAGCTTACTCGGCAGAGATCAGCCCCAGCATTTT. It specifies CASSLLGRDQPQHF.

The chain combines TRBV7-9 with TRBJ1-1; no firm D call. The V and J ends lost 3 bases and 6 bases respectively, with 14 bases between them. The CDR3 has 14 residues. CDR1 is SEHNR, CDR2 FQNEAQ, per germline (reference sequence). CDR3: CASSFNRLSPEAFF. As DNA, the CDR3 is TGTGCCAGCAGCTTCAATCGGCTGAGCCCTGAAGCTTTCTTT.